The text below deals with one T cell receptor beta chain. The data were taken from a study of blood T cell repertoires in COVID-19. As for the study in general: The study drew acute and convalescent COVID-19 samples from the United States, Italy and Spain.

The CDR3 consists of 14 residues. Germline-derived CDR1 and CDR2 are SGHAT and FQNNGV. The ends were cut back, 5 bases at V and 3 bases at J, with 13 bases in the middle. The repertoire was sequenced with immunoSEQ multiplex PCR; TCRdb's copy has only in-frame clones and lacks some. This sample yields 80,000 to 100,000 clones, of which just over 85% are seen a single time; about 2% belongs to the top ten. This TCR was sampled from a middle-aged man with COVID-19, enrolled during active disease. The rearrangement joins TRBV11-2 to TRBJ1-1; D not resolved. The sequencing input was peripheral blood. CDR3: CASSPTWAHTEAFF. The DNA for the CDR3 is TGTGCCAGCAGCCCCACTTGGGCCCACACTGAAGCTTTCTTT. The full variable domain, rest sourced from reference TRBV11-2 and TRBJ1-1, is EAGVAQSPRYKIIEKRQSVAFWCNPISGHATLYWYQQILGQGPKLLIQFQNNGVVDDSQLPKDRFSAERLKGVDSTLKIQPAKLEDSAVYLCASSPTWAHTEAFFGQGTRLTVV.